This T cell receptor (beta chain) was documented in a study of blood T cell repertoires in COVID-19 (dated by TCRdb to the early 2020s). About the investigation overall: Samples covering the acute and convalescent phases of COVID-19 were provided by collaborators in the United States, Italy and Spain. Sample metadata almost always included a de-identified subject ID, COVID-19 status, age in years and sex. The dataset comprised deeply sampled blood TCRbeta repertoires from subjects exposed to, actively infected with, or recovered from COVID-19. Samples were obtained from the ongoing ImmuneRACE study (first 160 participants) and from about 1,300 subjects provided by 6 global collaborators. The prospective study material was composed of cDNA or gDNA derived from T cells, B-cell-depleted T cells, or PBMCs. The repertoires were made available in a free public database intended to serve as a resource for research on the immune response to SARS-CoV-2. Where available, HLA class I and class II types were taken from metadata supplied by the sample provider and were not determined by assay-based typing. Broader findings and caveats from the paper: Clinical and demographic metadata were provided uncurated, with the amount varying by source and participant.

For this clone: Its antigen specificity is not known. Per-nucleotide qualities are absent, and no much larger clonotype sits a single base away.

Whole blood was collected in K2EDTA tubes by collaborating institutions according to the institutions' own protocols. For TCRbeta analysis, collaborator samples were shipped as frozen whole blood, as isolated PBMCs, or as DNA extracted from either sample type. TCRbeta CDR3 regions were amplified from genomic DNA by means of the immunoSEQ Assay, a bias-controlled multiplex PCR. In the original analysis: Nucleated cell counts per sample were estimated from amplification of reference gene primers within the assay. To quantify the absolute abundance of each unique TCRbeta CDR3 rearrangement, sequence reads were collapsed and filtered. For each sample, productive Simpson clonality was calculated as the square root of Simpson's diversity index across productive rearrangements. In its TCRdb copy, this immuneACCESS table keeps in-frame sequences only and misses some clones. Where compared with another copy, unresolved V genes explain less than half of these, and the others have no known cause. For V, J and clone size, that table is used; D and trimming come from the DNA. The sample contains about 670,000 clones, about nine tenths of them found a single time. The ten largest account for about 0.26% of the sample.

The CDR3 sequence holds 15 residues, the cysteine and phenylalanine included. Left in the record is the CDR3 DNA by itself, 45 bases read in frame from the first base. The germline V and J ends show losses of 5 bases and 5 bases respectively, and no gene match explains 7 bases of the junction. The germline V gene gives CDR1 as MDHEN and CDR2 as SYDVKM. The receptor was derived from a woman under 30 with acute or convalescent COVID-19. The chain employs TRBV28 and TRBJ1-1; 11 bases in between match TRBD1. Sequencing input: peripheral blood. In nucleotide form, the sequence is TGTGCCAGCAGTCAAGGGACAGGGGGATGGACTGAAGCTTTCTTT. This yields the protein CASSQGTGGWTEAFF. Extended through the reference TRBV28 and TRBJ1-1 proteins, this CDR3 yields the full variable domain: DVKVTQSSRYLVKRTGEKVFLECVQDMDHENMFWYRQDPGLGLRLIYFSYDVKMKEKGDIPEGYSVSREKKERFSLILESASTNQTSMYLCASSQGTGGWTEAFFGQGTRLTVV.